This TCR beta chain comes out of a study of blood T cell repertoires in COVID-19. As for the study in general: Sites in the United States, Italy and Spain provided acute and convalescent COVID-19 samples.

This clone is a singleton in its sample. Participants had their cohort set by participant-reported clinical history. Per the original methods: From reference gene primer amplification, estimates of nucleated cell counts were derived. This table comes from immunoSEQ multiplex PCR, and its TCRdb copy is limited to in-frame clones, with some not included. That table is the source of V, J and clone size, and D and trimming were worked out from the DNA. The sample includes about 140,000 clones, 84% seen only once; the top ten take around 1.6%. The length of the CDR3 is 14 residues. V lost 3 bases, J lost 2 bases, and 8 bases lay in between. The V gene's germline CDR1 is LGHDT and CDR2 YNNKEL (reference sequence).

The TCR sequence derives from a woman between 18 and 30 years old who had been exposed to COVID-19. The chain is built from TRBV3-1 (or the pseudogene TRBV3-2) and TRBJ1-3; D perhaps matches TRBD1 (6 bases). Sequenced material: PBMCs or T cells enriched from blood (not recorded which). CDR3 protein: CASSHGQPGNTIYF. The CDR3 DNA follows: TGTGCCAGCAGCCACGGACAGCCTGGAAACACCATATATTTT.